Each of the 31 T cell receptor beta chains below was sequenced from the same sample in a study of Ad26.COV2.S vaccination and SARS-CoV-2 variants. Produced via immunoSEQ multiplex PCR; TCRdb's table is partial and in-frame only. This table holds more than 400,000 clones, less than 95% found once. Treatment: roughly 19 received Ad26.COV2.S at low or high dose, single or two shots; 5 received placebo; per-sample allocation not given. Samples were taken on day 63 after the first vaccine or placebo injection. The input for sequencing was peripheral blood, taken in a trial of Ad26.COV2.S vaccine versus placebo. Every receptor here comes from a person between 18 and 59 years old who received the Ad26.COV2.S COVID-19 vaccine or a placebo.

V is TRBV7-9 and J is TRBJ2-3, with D perhaps given as TRBD1 or TRBD2 (5 bases each). The V and J ends lost 1 base and 5 bases respectively, with 10 bases between them. The germline V gene has CDR1 SEHNR and CDR2 FQNEAQ (reference sequence). There are 14 residues in the CDR3. CDR3 bases: TGTGCCAGCAGCTTAGTGGGGGAAAAAGATACGCAGTATTTT. Translation gives CASSLVGEKDTQYF.

The J gene is TRBJ1-5, the V gene TRBV7-8; D unclear. CDR1 and CDR2 from the germline V gene are SGHVS and FQNEAQ. The V end was cut by 3 bases, the J end by 6 bases, with 15 bases between. The CDR3 covers 15 residues. The CDR3 region has the DNA TGTGCCAGCAGCTTGCGTTCGCAATCGGGTCAGCCCCAGCATTTT. Encoded protein: CASSLRSQSGQPQHF. Combining the CDR3 with reference TRBV7-8 and TRBJ1-5 gives the whole variable domain GAGVSQSPRYKVAKRGQDVALRCDPISGHVSLFWYQQALGQGPEFLTYFQNEAQLDKSGLPSDRFFAERPEGSVSTLKIQRTQQEDSAVYLCASSLRSQSGQPQHFGDGTRLSIL.

Only one count was recorded for this clone. The V call is TRBV11-1, the J call TRBJ2-7, with 9 positions matching TRBD1. The V gene end was trimmed by 2 bases and the J gene end by 7 bases; junction bases not matched to a gene: 6. The CDR3 is 14 amino acids. Germline V gene data show CDR1 as SGHAT and CDR2 as FQDESV (reference sequence). CDR3 protein: CASSLPGQGKEQYF. CDR3 coding DNA: TGTGCCAGCAGCTTACCGGGACAGGGTAAGGAGCAGTACTTC.

The CDR3 nucleotides read TGTGCCAGCACTAAATACGGGGTGGGCGAGCAGTACTTC. It codes for CASTKYGVGEQYF. The genes are TRBV28 and TRBJ2-7; weak D call: TRBD2 (5 bases). Deletions cut 7 bases from V and 6 bases from J, with 16 bases between. The CDR3 spans 13 residues. CDR1 and CDR2 from the germline V gene are MDHEN and SYDVKM.

This chain links TRBV6-2 or TRBV6-3 with TRBJ1-1; a weak D match, TRBD1 (5 bases). The CDR3 runs to 16 residues. Trimming shortened V by 6 bases and J by 0 bases, and 17 bases separated the two germline ends. Germline V gene data show CDR1 as MNHEY and CDR2 as SVGEGT. For the CDR3, the DNA is TGTGCCAGCAGCCCGGCCCGGGGGTTTGTGAACACTGAAGCTTTCTTT. As protein: CASSPARGFVNTEAFF.

The gene calls are TRBV11-2 and TRBJ2-5, with TRBD2 matching over 14 bases. Germline lookup yields CDR1 SGHAT and CDR2 FQNNGV. Trimming cost V 0 bases and J 6 bases; bases outside gene matches: 12. The CDR3 has 19 residues. The CDR3: CASSLEMTSGRALAKTQYF. The CDR3, as DNA: TGTGCCAGCAGCTTAGAAATGACTAGCGGGAGGGCCCTCGCCAAGACCCAGTACTTC.

The genes are TRBV2 and TRBJ2-5; D perhaps matches TRBD2 (5 bases). This CDR3 comprises 14 residues. Per the germline V gene, CDR1 is SNHLY and CDR2 is FYNNEI. V was trimmed by 3 bases and J by 2 bases, leaving 10 bases between them. CDR3 residues: CASSDPTRQETQYF. CDR3 sequence (DNA): TGTGCCAGCAGTGACCCCACTAGGCAAGAGACCCAGTACTTC.

V is TRBV28 and J is TRBJ2-7; D gene unclear. Trimming took off 5 bases at V and 6 bases at J, with 11 bases between the two ends. Per the germline V gene, CDR1 is MDHEN and CDR2 is SYDVKM. The CDR3 covers 12 residues. The CDR3 DNA reads TGTGCCAGCAGTCCCCGAGGCCTCGAGCAGTACTTC. Residues: CASSPRGLEQYF.

The chain couples TRBV27 to TRBJ2-1; 9 bases map to TRBD2. This CDR3 contains 15 residues. V dropped 7 bases and J dropped 4; count of bases not matched to a gene: 8. Germline V lookup: CDR1 MNHEY, CDR2 SMNVEV (reference sequence). This CDR3 is CASTLGAGGYNEQFF. CDR3 bases: TGTGCCAGCACCTTAGGGGCGGGAGGGTACAATGAGCAGTTCTTC.

CDR3 coding DNA: TGTGCCAGCAGCTCACCCGGGACCTACAATCAGCCCCAGCATTTT. Encoded protein: CASSSPGTYNQPQHF. The chain has TRBV6-2 or TRBV6-3 and TRBJ1-5; D might be TRBD1 (5 bases). The CDR3 extends over 15 amino acids. Between the trimmed V and J ends, which lost 6 bases and 3 bases, there was a span of 15 bases. Germline V CDR1 and CDR2: MNHEY, SVGEGT.

The chain combines TRBV9 with TRBJ2-5; perhaps TRBD2 as D (5 bases). V gave up 0 bases and J gave up 3 bases, with 15 bases separating them. Per germline, CDR1 SGDLS and CDR2 YYNGEE. CDR3 length equals 16 residues. The CDR3 coding sequence is TGTGCCAGCAGCGTAGAGGCTAGCCCACTAAAAGAGACCCAGTACTTC. Its protein product is CASSVEASPLKETQYF.

This clone was seen only a few times. The V call is TRBV6-1, the J call TRBJ2-1; 7 bases are a match to TRBD2. This CDR3 is built from 12 residues. Germline lookup yields CDR1 MNHNS and CDR2 SASEGT. The junction had 4 bases not matched to a gene; V was cut back by 2 bases and J by 12 bases. The CDR3 region has the DNA TGTGCCAGCAGTGAATGGGGAGGGTGGCAGTTCTTC. This encodes CASSEWGGWQFF.

The chain has TRBV3-1 (or the pseudogene TRBV3-2) and TRBJ2-3, with D tentatively TRBD2 (5 bases). Germline V gene data show CDR1 as LGHDT and CDR2 as YNNKEL (reference sequence). Trimming stripped 4 bases from V and 1 base from J, with 9 bases between. The CDR3 consists of 14 residues. This CDR3 is CASSPGSRTDTQYF. The CDR3 DNA reads TGTGCCAGCAGCCCGGGATCGCGCACAGATACGCAGTATTTT.

In its sample, this clone was seen once. The chain couples TRBV28 to TRBJ2-1; possibly TRBD2 for D (6 bases). Trimming pared 6 bases from V and 2 bases from J, leaving 17 bases between. Germline values: CDR1 MDHEN, CDR2 SYDVKM. This CDR3 is 16 amino acids long. The CDR3 DNA follows: TGTGCCAGCAGCCCGGCCCAGGCGGGAACCTACAATGAGCAGTTCTTC. Its protein is CASSPAQAGTYNEQFF.

The chain has TRBV19 and TRBJ2-1; D perhaps matches TRBD1 (11 bases). Germline CDR1 and CDR2: LNHDA and SQIVND (reference sequence). V gave up 5 bases and J gave up 5 bases, with 28 bases separating them. The CDR3 has 19 amino acids. In DNA form, the CDR3 reads TGTGCCAGTAGTCCCGGACAGGGGGCCTGGACTAGCGGCAACAATGAGCAGTTCTTC. Its translation is CASSPGQGAWTSGNNEQFF.

The rearrangement uses TRBV7-2 and TRBJ2-1; tentatively, D is TRBD1 or TRBD2 (5 bases each). The CDR3 runs 12 residues. From germline, CDR1 is SGHTA and CDR2 FQGNSA. V was shortened by 6 bases and J by 7 bases, with 10 bases between the two germline ends. This CDR3 reads CASSPWGNEQFF. The CDR3 DNA reads TGTGCCAGCAGTCCGTGGGGGAATGAGCAGTTCTTC.

V and J are TRBV6-5 and TRBJ2-7; D is tentatively TRBD1 or TRBD2 (6 bases each). Germline V gene data show CDR1 as MNHEY and CDR2 as SVGAGI. CDR3 size: 13 residues. Trimming cost V 6 bases and J 7 bases, with 16 bases left between them. The CDR3 protein is CASSHTGATEQYF. The CDR3 bases are TGTGCCAGCAGCCACACGGGGGCGACGGAGCAGTACTTC.

V gene TRBV3-1 (or the pseudogene TRBV3-2) combines with J gene TRBJ1-1; the D gene is possibly TRBD1 (5 bases). The length of the CDR3 is 13 residues. Trimming stripped 0 bases from V and 11 bases from J, with 13 bases between. The germline CDR1 and CDR2 sequences are LGHDT and YNNKEL (reference sequence). The chain's CDR3 is CASSQDSGTAAFF. CDR3 nucleotide sequence: TGTGCCAGCAGCCAAGACTCAGGGACCGCGGCTTTCTTT.

The J gene is TRBJ2-3, the V gene TRBV24-1; D is unclear. The CDR3 sequence is 13 residues long. Trimming shortened V by 3 bases and J by 2 bases, and 5 bases separated the two germline ends. Germline lookup yields CDR1 KGHDR and CDR2 SFDVKD. CDR3 region: CATSDGATDTQYF. The CDR3 DNA reads as TGTGCCACCAGTGATGGAGCCACAGATACGCAGTATTTT.

This chain uses TRBV9 with TRBJ1-3, with D possibly being TRBD1 (5 bases). Looked up from germline, CDR1 is SGDLS and CDR2 is YYNGEE. The CDR3 totals 19 residues. Trimming took off 2 bases at V and 0 bases at J, with 21 bases between the two ends. The CDR3 region has the DNA TGTGCCAGCAGCGTCGGAATATCGACAGCTCTTCACTCTGGAAACACCATATATTTT. It is translated as CASSVGISTALHSGNTIYF.

The chain combines TRBV3-1 (or the pseudogene TRBV3-2) with TRBJ2-7, with 13 bases lining up with TRBD2. V trimming: 2 bases; J trimming: 6 bases; junction bases outside the gene matches: 1. The CDR3 length is 14 residues. Germline CDR1 LGHDT, CDR2 YNNKEL (reference sequence). DNA for the CDR3: TGTGCCAGCAGCCAAAGACTAGCGGGAGGCGAGCAGTACTTC. As protein: CASSQRLAGGEQYF.

This chain joins TRBV20-1 and TRBJ2-7, with 7 bases fitting TRBD1. The CDR3 has 13 amino acids. The trim removed 5 bases at V and 1 base at J, leaving 5 bases unmatched. The germline V gene encodes CDR1 DFQATT and CDR2 SNEGSKA (reference sequence). The CDR3 sequence: CSARGQVSYEQYF. The DNA for the CDR3 is TGCAGTGCTCGTGGACAGGTTTCCTACGAGCAGTACTTC.

This chain joins TRBV7-9 and TRBJ2-6, with 9 bases lining up with TRBD1. The germline V gene has CDR1 SEHNR and CDR2 FQNEAQ (reference sequence). This CDR3 is built from 19 residues. The V gene end was trimmed by 5 bases and the J gene end by 2 bases; junction bases not matched to a gene: 13. DNA of the CDR3: TGTGCCAGCAGCACCACGGACAGGGGTGGTCATCCTGGGGCCAACGTCCTGACTTTC. The encoded protein is CASSTTDRGGHPGANVLTF.

The rearrangement joins TRBV4-2 to TRBJ1-1; tentative D call: TRBD1 (5 bases). The ends were cut back, 5 bases at V and 0 bases at J, with 16 bases in the middle. Germline assignment: CDR1 LGHNA and CDR2 YNFKEQ. This CDR3 has 16 amino acids. CDR3 DNA: TGTGCCAGCAGCGACAGTGGGCTGGTCATGAACACTGAAGCTTTCTTT. Translation gives CASSDSGLVMNTEAFF.

The rearrangement uses TRBV6-5 and TRBJ2-2; D is ambiguous. Trimming stripped 6 bases from V and 3 bases from J, with 11 bases between. The CDR3 runs 14 residues. Germline V gene data show CDR1 as MNHEY and CDR2 as SVGAGI. The CDR3 protein is CASRVVRDTGELFF. The CDR3 DNA reads as TGTGCCAGCAGGGTTGTAAGGGACACCGGGGAGCTGTTTTTT.

This rearrangement joins TRBV5-1 to TRBJ2-1; TRBD2 matches 11 bases. This CDR3 region has 15 residues. V lost 6 bases, J lost 2 bases, and 4 bases stayed unmatched. Germline CDR1 SGHRS, CDR2 YFSETQ. The chain's CDR3 is CASTPTSGTYNEQFF. For the CDR3, the DNA is TGCGCCAGCACCCCGACTAGCGGGACCTACAATGAGCAGTTCTTC.

The gene calls are TRBV5-4 and TRBJ2-7; TRBD2 matches at 9 bases. Germline-derived CDR1 and CDR2 are SGHNT and YYREEE (reference sequence). This CDR3 is built from 19 residues. Trimming at V came to 4 bases and at J to 1 base, leaving 18 bases not matched to a gene. In DNA, the CDR3 is TGTGCCAGCAGCCCACCAAGATCGGCGGGAGGGGGACTTTCCTACGAGCAGTACTTC. Its translation: CASSPPRSAGGGLSYEQYF.

This rearrangement joins TRBV18 to TRBJ2-2; D unresolved. Germline V gene sequence: CDR1 KGHSH, CDR2 LQKENI. CDR3 size: 12 residues. The V and J ends lost 3 bases and 6 bases respectively, with 5 bases between them. The CDR3 sequence: CASSPIAGELFF. In DNA form, the CDR3 reads TGTGCCAGCTCACCTATAGCCGGGGAGCTGTTTTTT. The whole variable domain, filled in from reference TRBV18 and TRBJ2-2, reads NAGVMQNPRHLVRRRGQEARLRCSPMKGHSHVYWYRQLPEEGLKFMVYLQKENIIDESGMPKERFSAEFPKEGPSILRIQQVVRGDSAAYFCASSPIAGELFFGEGSRLTVL.

The chain joins TRBV28 to TRBJ2-7; the D is unclear. CDR1 is MDHEN and CDR2 is SYDVKM in the germline V gene. This CDR3 comprises 12 residues. Deletions cut 3 bases from V and 4 bases from J, with 7 bases between. In nucleotides, the CDR3 is TGTGCCAGCAGTTTCCCCTTATACGAGCAGTACTTC. This gives the protein CASSFPLYEQYF.

The rearrangement links TRBV21-1 to TRBJ1-1. TRBV21-1 is noted as a pseudogene. CDR3 length: 16 amino acids. For the CDR3, the DNA is TGTGCCAGCAGCGGCTCGGGAGGGGAGATGAACACTGAAGCTTTCTTT. Translation: CASSGSGGEMNTEAFF.

J is TRBJ1-5 and V is TRBV6-5; D uncertain. The germline CDR1 and CDR2 sequences are MNHEY and SVGAGI. CDR3 size: 14 residues. With 10 bases removed from V and 9 bases from J, the gap between germline ends came to 22 bases. In DNA form, the CDR3 reads TGTGCCACCACCGCGACTCAGCGCCGGGCGCCCCAGCATTTT. Its translation: CATTATQRRAPQHF.